The entry below gives a single TCR beta chain sequence along with its context. Its antigen remains unidentified. An overlapping HIV-1 Gag peptide pool stimulated these cells at about 1 ug/peptide/mL. Sorting selected CD4+ T cells upregulating both CD40 ligand and CD69. This was the immunoSEQ version 4 assay in survey mode. Clones were read by immunoSEQ multiplex PCR, and TCRdb kept only the in-frame ones, dropping some. The table has tens of thousands of clones, roughly 70% seen once; the top ten hold approximately 1.8%. The data stem from a study of persistence of HIV-infected CD4 T cells. CDR3 length: 14 residues. Trimming took 1 base from V and 7 from J, leaving 11 bases between them. Germline lookup yields CDR1 SGHDN and CDR2 FVKESK.

The sequenced sample was CD4+ T cells sorted from PBMCs after roughly 17-hour stimulation, obtained from a patient who received antiretroviral therapy. The receptor comes from an adult man with HIV who was CMV-seropositive. The chain recombines TRBV14 with TRBJ2-1; D call uncertain. The CDR3 here is CASSQGLVPNEQFF. The CDR3 DNA is TGTGCCAGCAGCCAAGGTTTAGTGCCTAATGAGCAGTTCTTC. The whole variable domain, remainder taken from reference TRBV14 and TRBJ2-1, is EAGVTQFPSHSVIEKGQTVTLRCDPISGHDNLYWYRRVMGKEIKFLLHFVKESKQDESGMPNNRFLAERTGGTYSTLKVQPAELEDSGVYFCASSQGLVPNEQFFGPGTRLTVL.